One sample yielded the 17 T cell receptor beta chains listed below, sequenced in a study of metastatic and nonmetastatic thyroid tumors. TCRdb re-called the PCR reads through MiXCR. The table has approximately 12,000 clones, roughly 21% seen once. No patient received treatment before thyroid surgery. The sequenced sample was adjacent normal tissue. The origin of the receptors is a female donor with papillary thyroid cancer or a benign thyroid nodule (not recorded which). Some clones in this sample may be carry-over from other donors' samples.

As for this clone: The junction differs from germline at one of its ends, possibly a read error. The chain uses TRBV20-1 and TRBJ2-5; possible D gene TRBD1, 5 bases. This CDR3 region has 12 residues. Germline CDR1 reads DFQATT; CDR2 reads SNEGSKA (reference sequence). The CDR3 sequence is CSARDKQATQYF. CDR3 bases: TGCAGTGCTAGGGACAAACAAGCGACCCAGTACTTC.

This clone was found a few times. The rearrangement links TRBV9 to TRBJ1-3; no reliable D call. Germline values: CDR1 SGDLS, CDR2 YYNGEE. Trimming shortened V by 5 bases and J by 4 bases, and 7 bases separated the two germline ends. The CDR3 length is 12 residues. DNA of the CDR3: TGTGCCAGCAGTAGGAGCGGAAACACCATATATTTT. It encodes CASSRSGNTIYF. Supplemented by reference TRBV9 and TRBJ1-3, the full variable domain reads DSGVTQTPKHLITATGQRVTLRCSPRSGDLSVYWYQQSLDQGLQFLIQYYNGEERAKGNILERFSAQQFPDLHSELNLSSLELGDSALYFCASSRSGNTIYFGEGSWLTVV.

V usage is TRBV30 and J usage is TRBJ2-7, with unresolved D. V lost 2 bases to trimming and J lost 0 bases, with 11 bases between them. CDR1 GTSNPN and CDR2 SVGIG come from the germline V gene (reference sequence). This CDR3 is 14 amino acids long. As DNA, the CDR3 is TGTGCCTGGAGTCCCATTGACAACTCCTACGAGCAGTACTTC. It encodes CAWSPIDNSYEQYF.

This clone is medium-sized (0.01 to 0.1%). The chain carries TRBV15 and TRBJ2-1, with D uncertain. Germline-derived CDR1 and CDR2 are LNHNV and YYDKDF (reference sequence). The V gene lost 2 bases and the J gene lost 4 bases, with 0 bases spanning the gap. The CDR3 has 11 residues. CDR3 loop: CATSRYNEQFF. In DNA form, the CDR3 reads TGTGCCACCAGCAGATACAATGAGCAGTTCTTC.

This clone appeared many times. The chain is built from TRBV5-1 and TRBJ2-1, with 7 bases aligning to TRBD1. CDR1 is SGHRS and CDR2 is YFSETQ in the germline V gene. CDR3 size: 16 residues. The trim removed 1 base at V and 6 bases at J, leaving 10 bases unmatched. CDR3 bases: TGCGCCAGCAGCTTGACAGGGGCCAAATTCGGCAATGAGCAGTTCTTC. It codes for CASSLTGAKFGNEQFF.

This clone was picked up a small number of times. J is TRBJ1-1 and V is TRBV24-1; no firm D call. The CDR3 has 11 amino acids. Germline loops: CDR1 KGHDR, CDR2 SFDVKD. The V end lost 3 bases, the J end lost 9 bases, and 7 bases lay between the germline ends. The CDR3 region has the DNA TGTGCCACCAGTGATGGGCTAAAAGCTTTCTTT. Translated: CATSDGLKAFF.

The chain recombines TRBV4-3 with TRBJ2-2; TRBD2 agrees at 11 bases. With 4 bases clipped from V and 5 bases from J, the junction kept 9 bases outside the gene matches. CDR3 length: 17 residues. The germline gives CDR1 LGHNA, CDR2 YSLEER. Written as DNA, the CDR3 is TGCGCCAGCAGCCTCTCCGGGACTAGCGGACTAACCGGGGAGCTGTTTTTT. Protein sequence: CASSLSGTSGLTGELFF.

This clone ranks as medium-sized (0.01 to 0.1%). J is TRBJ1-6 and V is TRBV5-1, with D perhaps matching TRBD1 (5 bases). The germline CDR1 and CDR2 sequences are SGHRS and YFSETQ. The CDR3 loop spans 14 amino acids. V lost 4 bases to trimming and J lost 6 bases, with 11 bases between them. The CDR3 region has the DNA TGCGCCAGCAGCGGGTCGGGGGGTAATTCACCCCTCCACTTT. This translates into CASSGSGGNSPLHF.

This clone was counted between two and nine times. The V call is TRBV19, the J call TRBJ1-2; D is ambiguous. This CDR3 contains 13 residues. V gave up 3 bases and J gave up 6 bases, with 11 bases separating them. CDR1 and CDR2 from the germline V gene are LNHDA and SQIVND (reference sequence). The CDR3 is CASSMGWTDGYTF. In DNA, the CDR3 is TGTGCCAGTAGTATGGGGTGGACGGATGGCTACACCTTC.

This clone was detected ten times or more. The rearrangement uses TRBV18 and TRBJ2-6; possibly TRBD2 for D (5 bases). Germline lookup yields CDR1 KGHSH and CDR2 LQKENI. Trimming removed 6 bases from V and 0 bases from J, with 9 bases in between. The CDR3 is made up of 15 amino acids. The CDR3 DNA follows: TGTGCCAGCTCCTTCGGGGACTCTGGGGCCAACGTCCTGACTTTC. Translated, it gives CASSFGDSGANVLTF. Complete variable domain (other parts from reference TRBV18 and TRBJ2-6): NAGVMQNPRHLVRRRGQEARLRCSPMKGHSHVYWYRQLPEEGLKFMVYLQKENIIDESGMPKERFSAEFPKEGPSILRIQQVVRGDSAAYFCASSFGDSGANVLTFGAGSRLTVL.

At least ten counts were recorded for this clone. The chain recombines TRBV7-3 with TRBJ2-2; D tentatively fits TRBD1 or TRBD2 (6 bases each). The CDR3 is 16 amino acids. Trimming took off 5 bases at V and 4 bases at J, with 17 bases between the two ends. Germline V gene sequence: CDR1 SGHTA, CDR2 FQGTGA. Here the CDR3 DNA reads TGTGCCAGCAGCCCGAGGGGGGCAGGGCTCACCGGGGAGCTGTTTTTT. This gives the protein CASSPRGAGLTGELFF.

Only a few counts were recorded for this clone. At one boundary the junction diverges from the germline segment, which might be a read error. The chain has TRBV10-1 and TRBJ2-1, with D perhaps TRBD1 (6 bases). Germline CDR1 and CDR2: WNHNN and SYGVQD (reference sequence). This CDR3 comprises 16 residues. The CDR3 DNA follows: TGCGCCAGCAGTGAGTCGGTGTCAGGGGTTGTGAATGAGCAGTCCTTC. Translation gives CASSESVSGVVNEQSF.

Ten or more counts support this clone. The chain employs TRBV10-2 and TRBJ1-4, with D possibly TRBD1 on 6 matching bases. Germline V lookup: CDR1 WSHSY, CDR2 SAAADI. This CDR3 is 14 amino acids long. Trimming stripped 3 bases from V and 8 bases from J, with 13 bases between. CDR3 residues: CASSENTGREKLFF. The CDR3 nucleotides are TGCGCCAGCAGTGAAAATACAGGGAGGGAAAAACTGTTTTTT.

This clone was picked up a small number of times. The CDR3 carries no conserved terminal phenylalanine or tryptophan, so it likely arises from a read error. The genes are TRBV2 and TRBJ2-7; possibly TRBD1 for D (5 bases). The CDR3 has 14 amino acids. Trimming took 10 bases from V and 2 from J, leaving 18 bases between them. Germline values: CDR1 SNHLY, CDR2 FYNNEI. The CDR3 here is CANRAQERTYEQYL. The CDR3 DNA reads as TGTGCCAACCGGGCACAGGAAAGAACCTACGAGCAGTACCTC.

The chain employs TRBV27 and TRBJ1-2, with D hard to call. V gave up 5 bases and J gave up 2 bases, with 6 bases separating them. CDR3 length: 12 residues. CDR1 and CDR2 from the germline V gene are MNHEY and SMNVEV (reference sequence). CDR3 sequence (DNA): TGTGCCAGCAGTGGGGAAAACTATGGCTACACCTTC. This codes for CASSGENYGYTF.

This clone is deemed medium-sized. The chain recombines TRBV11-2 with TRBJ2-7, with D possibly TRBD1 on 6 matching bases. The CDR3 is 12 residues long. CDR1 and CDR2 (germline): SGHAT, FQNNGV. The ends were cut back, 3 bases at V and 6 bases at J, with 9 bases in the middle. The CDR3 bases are TGTGCCAGCAGCTTGGGGACAACCGAGCAGTACTTC. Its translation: CASSLGTTEQYF.

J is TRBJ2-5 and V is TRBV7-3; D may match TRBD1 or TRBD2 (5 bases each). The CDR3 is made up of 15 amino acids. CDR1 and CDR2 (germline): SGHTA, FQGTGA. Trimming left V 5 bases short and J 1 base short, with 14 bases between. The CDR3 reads CASSRDGCTQETQYF. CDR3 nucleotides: TGTGCCAGCAGCCGGGACGGGTGCACCCAAGAGACCCAGTACTTC. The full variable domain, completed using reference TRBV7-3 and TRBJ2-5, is GAGVSQTPSNKVTEKGKYVELRCDPISGHTALYWYRQSLGQGPEFLIYFQGTGAADDSGLPNDRFFAVRPEGSVSTLKIQRTERGDSAVYLCASSRDGCTQETQYFGPGTRLLVL.